The 25 T cell receptor beta chains presented below share a single source sample, sequenced in a study of cytomegalovirus exposure and HLA in healthy donors. Researchers ran the PCR with 60 Vbeta and 13 Jbeta primers. Repertoires were generated with immunoSEQ multiplex PCR, while TCRdb's copy carries only in-frame clones and drops some. Here the sample spans around 130,000 clones, roughly 83% being singletons. The sequenced sample consisted of PBMCs. Every receptor here comes from a girl aged 2-10 years in good health and CMV-seronegative.

This clone appeared once. The chain recombines TRBV5-5 with TRBJ1-4; D is unclear. Trimming left V 0 bases short and J 4 bases short, with 16 bases between. This CDR3 is 17 amino acids long. Germline V gives CDR1 SGHKS, CDR2 YYEKEE (reference sequence). CDR3 coding DNA: TGTGCCAGCAGCTTGGGGCTTCCCCCGCGGGTTAATGAAAAACTGTTTTTT. It is translated as CASSLGLPPRVNEKLFF.

This clone showed up just once. This chain uses TRBV28 with TRBJ1-2, with D tentatively TRBD1 (5 bases). CDR1 is MDHEN, CDR2 SYDVKM, per germline. There are 13 residues in the CDR3. The germline V and J ends were trimmed by 6 bases and 5 bases, with 13 bases remaining between them. CDR3 protein: CASRNRILYGYTF. Written as DNA, the CDR3 is TGTGCCAGCAGAAACAGGATTTTGTATGGCTACACCTTC.

The DNA for the CDR3 is TGTGCCAGCAGTTTCCGGGACAGGGCCGGTGGCTACACCTTC. This gives the protein CASSFRDRAGGYTF. The chain combines TRBV28 with TRBJ1-2; 9 bases are a match to TRBD1. V was pared by 3 bases and J by 7 bases, with 6 bases of the junction left unmatched. The CDR3 consists of 14 residues. Germline CDR1 MDHEN, CDR2 SYDVKM.

The chain links TRBV6-4 to TRBJ2-1; 7 bases are shared with TRBD1. This CDR3 has 16 amino acids. Looked up from germline, CDR1 is MRHNA and CDR2 is SNTAGT. With V trimmed by 0 bases and J by 1 base, 3 bases remained unmatched. CDR3 sequence reads: CASSDSRQGSYNEQFF. The CDR3 bases are TGTGCCAGCAGTGACTCGAGACAGGGATCCTACAATGAGCAGTTCTTC.

A few counts support this clone. This chain joins TRBV30 and TRBJ2-3; D possibly corresponds to TRBD1 (6 bases). Germline V gene lookup returns CDR1 GTSNPN and CDR2 SVGIG (reference sequence). Trimming removed 3 bases from V and 4 bases from J, with 8 bases in between. The CDR3 totals 12 residues. In DNA form, the CDR3 reads TGTGCCTGGAGCACAGGGTCAGATACGCAGTATTTT. The encoded protein is CAWSTGSDTQYF.

To note about this clone: An end of the junction does not agree with germline; a read error may underlie this. Other DNA sequences in this specimen translate into the identical CDR3. This chain connects TRBV6-5 to TRBJ1-6; TRBD1 matches at 9 bases. Germline V CDR1 and CDR2: MNHEY, SVGAGI. The CDR3 runs to 15 residues. The CDR3 nucleotides are TGTGCCAGCACCAACGGGGACAGGGATAATTCCCCCCTCCACTTT. Translating gives CASTNGDRDNSPLHF.

In this sample, this clone turned up a few times. The chain couples TRBV5-1 to TRBJ2-3, with 7 bases lining up with TRBD2. V lost 9 bases, J lost 2 bases, and 12 bases stayed unmatched. The CDR3 extends over 15 amino acids. Per germline, CDR1 SGHRS and CDR2 YFSETQ. The CDR3, as DNA: TGCGCCACGGGAGGCGGCCACGCACCCACAGATACGCAGTATTTT. As protein: CATGGGHAPTDTQYF.

The V call is TRBV10-3, the J call TRBJ2-1; 10 bases are shared with TRBD1. This CDR3 spans 14 amino acids. The germline V gene has CDR1 ENHRY and CDR2 SYGVKD. With 6 bases clipped from V and 8 bases from J, the junction kept 7 bases outside the gene matches. Written as DNA, the CDR3 is TGTGCCATCAGGCGGGACAGGGGCATGGATGAGCAGTTCTTC. Translated: CAIRRDRGMDEQFF.

The chain links TRBV28 to TRBJ2-7; D uncertain. CDR3 length: 15 amino acids. Trimming stripped 2 bases from V and 0 bases from J, with 11 bases between. The V gene's germline CDR1 is MDHEN and CDR2 SYDVKM. The CDR3 DNA follows: TGTGCCAGCAGTTTAACCGCCTCCAGCTCCTACGAGCAGTACTTC. This sequence encodes CASSLTASSSYEQYF.

The chain couples TRBV7-8 to TRBJ2-7; 8 bases are a match to TRBD2. CDR1 is SGHVS, CDR2 FQNEAQ, per germline. The CDR3 is 15 amino acids. The ends lost 4 bases at V and 1 base at J; junction bases unmatched: 6. The DNA for the CDR3 is TGTGCCAGCAGCTCAACTAGCGGATCTTCCTACGAGCAGTACTTC. Translating it yields CASSSTSGSSYEQYF. Looking up the rest from reference TRBV7-8 and TRBJ2-7 gives the full variable domain: GAGVSQSPRYKVAKRGQDVALRCDPISGHVSLFWYQQALGQGPEFLTYFQNEAQLDKSGLPSDRFFAERPEGSVSTLKIQRTQQEDSAVYLCASSSTSGSSYEQYFGPGTRLTVT.

The V and J genes are TRBV7-2 and TRBJ1-2; perhaps TRBD1 as D (5 bases). The CDR3 loop spans 14 amino acids. The germline V gene encodes CDR1 SGHTA and CDR2 FQGNSA. V lost 5 bases, J lost 6 bases, and 16 bases lay in between. The CDR3 nucleotides are TGTGCCAGCAGCCCCCAGGAGGGGCTCCATGGCTACACCTTC. It specifies CASSPQEGLHGYTF.

This rearrangement joins TRBV29-1 to TRBJ2-1; tentative D call: TRBD1 (5 bases). The V end was cut by 8 bases, the J end by 4 bases, with 18 bases between. Germline assignment: CDR1 SQVTM and CDR2 ANQGSEA. The CDR3 totals 14 residues. The CDR3 DNA reads TGCAGCTCCCTTAGGGGCCACCTTTACAATGAGCAGTTCTTC. It encodes CSSLRGHLYNEQFF.

The chain carries TRBV27 and TRBJ2-3; 7 nucleotides line up with TRBD2. V gave up 0 bases and J gave up 3 bases; unmatched junction bases: 0. Germline CDR1 is MNHEY and CDR2 is SMNVEV (reference sequence). This CDR3 has 14 amino acids. Here the CDR3 reads CASSLSAGTDTQYF. DNA for the CDR3: TGTGCCAGCAGTTTATCAGCGGGGACAGATACGCAGTATTTT.

The J gene is TRBJ1-2, the V gene TRBV10-3, with 8 bases fitting TRBD1. The germline V gene has CDR1 ENHRY and CDR2 SYGVKD. V lost 11 bases and J lost 0; bases outside the gene matches: 11. This CDR3 is 15 amino acids long. DNA for the CDR3: TGTGCCGCCCGGTCTCCGGGACAGGCTAACTATGGCTACACCTTC. Translating it yields CAARSPGQANYGYTF.

CDR3 region: CASSLVRGATETQYF. Written as DNA, the CDR3 is TGTGCCAGCAGCTTAGTACGGGGGGCCACAGAGACCCAGTACTTC. This chain links TRBV7-2 with TRBJ2-5, with D possibly being TRBD2 (7 bases). The CDR3 is made up of 15 amino acids. Trimming removed 1 base at V and 4 bases at J, with 13 bases between. Germline-derived CDR1 and CDR2 are SGHTA and FQGNSA.

This chain joins TRBV7-9 and TRBJ1-5; 7 bases match TRBD1. This CDR3 comprises 19 residues. Looked up from germline, CDR1 is SEHNR and CDR2 is FQNEAQ (reference sequence). V lost 1 base to trimming and J lost 0 bases; unmatched junction nucleotides: 12. CDR3 in amino acids: CASSLVGGGQHNSNQPQHF. The CDR3 DNA reads TGTGCCAGCAGCTTAGTAGGAGGGGGACAGCACAATAGCAATCAGCCCCAGCATTTT.

The V and J genes are TRBV30 and TRBJ1-2; D uncertain. Germline CDR1 is GTSNPN and CDR2 is SVGIG (reference sequence). The germline V and J ends were trimmed by 0 bases and 3 bases, with 11 bases remaining between them. The CDR3 has 14 amino acids. CDR3 amino acids: CAWSVWAGDYGYTF. As DNA, the CDR3 is TGTGCCTGGAGTGTCTGGGCCGGGGACTATGGCTACACCTTC. Variable domain in full (rest from reference TRBV30 and TRBJ1-2): SQTIHQWPATLVQPVGSPLSLECTVEGTSNPNLYWYRQAAGRGLQLLFYSVGIGQISSEVPQNLSASRPQDRQFILSSKKLLLSDSGFYLCAWSVWAGDYGYTFGSGTRLTVV.

J is TRBJ1-4 and V is TRBV4-3, with 9 bases identical to TRBD1. This CDR3 is 16 amino acids long. Germline V gives CDR1 LGHNA, CDR2 YSLEER. The J segment lost 5 bases and the V segment lost 4 bases, leaving 8 bases of the junction unmatched. CDR3 amino acids: CASSRIQGALNEKLFF. DNA of the CDR3: TGCGCCAGCAGCCGCATACAGGGGGCTTTGAATGAAAAACTGTTTTTT.

DNA for the CDR3: TGTGCCAGCAGTGAAAAGGCCAGGGGAGACGAAAAACTGTTTTTT. This encodes CASSEKARGDEKLFF. The chain recombines TRBV25-1 with TRBJ1-4; D may be TRBD1 (6 bases). This CDR3 is built from 15 residues. The germline V gene encodes CDR1 MGHDK and CDR2 SYGVNS. The V gene lost 2 bases and the J gene lost 8 bases, with 15 bases spanning the gap.

The chain is built from TRBV27 and TRBJ1-5, with 7 bases fitting TRBD1. The CDR3 consists of 16 residues. Germline V gives CDR1 MNHEY, CDR2 SMNVEV (reference sequence). The V gene end was trimmed by 5 bases and the J gene end by 2 bases; junction bases not matched to a gene: 9. The CDR3 nucleotides are TGTGCCAGCAGTCGACGAGGGGGCAATGGCAATCAGCCCCAGCATTTT. It yields the protein CASSRRGGNGNQPQHF.

V is TRBV27 and J is TRBJ2-1, with 8 nucleotides matching TRBD1. J lost 5 bases, V lost 3 bases, and 3 bases had no gene match. This CDR3 has 14 residues. Per the germline V gene, CDR1 is MNHEY and CDR2 is SMNVEV (reference sequence). CDR3 region: CASSFGTGDNEQFF. The CDR3 DNA sequence: TGTGCCAGCAGTTTTGGGACAGGAGACAATGAGCAGTTCTTC.

This chain joins TRBV5-1 and TRBJ2-1; 12 bases line up with TRBD2. The V and J ends lost 0 bases and 4 bases, in that order; junction bases with no gene match: 14. Per germline, CDR1 SGHRS and CDR2 YFSETQ. There are 20 residues in the CDR3. The CDR3 spells CASSLEDREWTSGVYNEQFF. The DNA of the CDR3 is TGCGCCAGCAGCTTGGAGGACAGGGAGTGGACTAGCGGGGTTTACAATGAGCAGTTCTTC.

The chain recombines TRBV11-2 with TRBJ2-7, with a weak D call TRBD2 (6 bases). Trimming stripped 1 base from V and 5 bases from J, with 12 bases between. CDR1 and CDR2 (germline): SGHAT, FQNNGV. CDR3 length equals 14 residues. CDR3 bases: TGTGCCAGCAGCTTAGTGGGGGGATACGACGAGCAGTACTTC. Amino acids: CASSLVGGYDEQYF.

This clone was picked up one time. This sequence joins TRBV6-5 and TRBJ2-3; D unresolved. CDR1 and CDR2 from the germline V gene are MNHEY and SVGAGI. The CDR3 is 13 amino acids. V lost 4 bases to trimming and J lost 0 bases, with 5 bases between them. CDR3 in DNA: TGTGCCAGCAGTTCTTTTAGCACAGATACGCAGTATTTT. Translation gives CASSSFSTDTQYF.

This clone appeared a single time. DNA of the CDR3: TGTGCCACCTCGGGAGGACTCGGCACAGATACGCAGTATTTT. This codes for CATSGGLGTDTQYF. The chain employs TRBV28 and TRBJ2-3; 7 bases line up with TRBD2. The V gene end was trimmed by 10 bases and the J gene end by 1 base; junction bases not matched to a gene: 8. Per germline, CDR1 MDHEN and CDR2 SYDVKM. This CDR3 spans 14 amino acids.